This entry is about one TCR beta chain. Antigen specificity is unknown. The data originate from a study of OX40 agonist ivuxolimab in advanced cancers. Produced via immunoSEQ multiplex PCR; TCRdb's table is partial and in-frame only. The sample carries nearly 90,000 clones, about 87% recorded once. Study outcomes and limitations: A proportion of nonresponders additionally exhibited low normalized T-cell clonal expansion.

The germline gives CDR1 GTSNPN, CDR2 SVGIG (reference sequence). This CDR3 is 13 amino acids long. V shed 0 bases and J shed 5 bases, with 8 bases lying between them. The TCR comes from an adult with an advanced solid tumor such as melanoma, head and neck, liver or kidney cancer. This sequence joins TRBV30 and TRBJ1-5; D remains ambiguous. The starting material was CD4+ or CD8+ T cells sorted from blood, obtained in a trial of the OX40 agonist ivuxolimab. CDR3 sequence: CAWSVRADQPQHF. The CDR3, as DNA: TGTGCCTGGAGTGTACGGGCAGATCAGCCCCAGCATTTT.